One and the same sample provided the 27 T cell receptor beta chains below, sequenced in a study of blood T cell repertoires in COVID-19. Sequenced by immunoSEQ multiplex PCR; TCRdb stores in-frame clones only, minus some. The table lists approximately 390,000 clones, 87% of them singletons. The sample taken for sequencing was PBMCs or T cells enriched from blood (not recorded which). The receptors stem from a woman aged 45-65 years who had recovered from COVID-19.

V and J are TRBV9 and TRBJ1-2, with 8 bases matching TRBD1. The V segment lost 3 bases and the J segment 9 bases; nucleotides outside the gene matches: 7. This CDR3 is built from 13 residues. Germline V CDR1 and CDR2: SGDLS, YYNGEE. CDR3 in DNA: TGTGCCAGCAGCGCCCGGACAGGGACGCGCTACACCTTC. Translation gives CASSARTGTRYTF.

This sequence joins TRBV7-2 and TRBJ1-2, with unresolved D. Germline V gives CDR1 SGHTA, CDR2 FQGNSA. The germline V and J ends were trimmed by 5 bases and 4 bases, with 11 bases remaining between them. The CDR3 loop spans 13 amino acids. In DNA form, the CDR3 reads TGTGCCAGCAGCGGAGAGGAAATCTATGGCTACACCTTC. Its protein is CASSGEEIYGYTF.

The chain has TRBV9 and TRBJ1-4, with D maybe TRBD1 (5 bases). CDR3 length: 15 residues. Per the germline V gene, CDR1 is SGDLS and CDR2 is YYNGEE. Trimming cost V 1 base and J 8 bases, with 15 bases left between them. This chain's CDR3 is CASSVNRWGDEKLFF. Here the CDR3 DNA reads TGTGCCAGCAGCGTAAATCGGTGGGGGGACGAAAAACTGTTTTTT.

This chain uses TRBV5-1 with TRBJ1-1; possible D gene TRBD1, 6 bases. CDR1 and CDR2 (germline): SGHRS, YFSETQ. The ends were cut back, 3 bases at V and 5 bases at J, with 17 bases in the middle. CDR3 length: 15 residues. CDR3 DNA sequence: TGCGCCAGCAGCTGGGGGCTAGACGAGGAAACTGAAGCTTTCTTT. This encodes CASSWGLDEETEAFF.

The V and J genes are TRBV5-1 and TRBJ1-1; no reliable D call. V lost 4 bases to trimming and J lost 1 base, with 11 bases between them. CDR1 SGHRS and CDR2 YFSETQ come from the germline V gene. The length of the CDR3 is 14 residues. CDR3 bases: TGCGCCAGCAGCGAGGCGGTAGGGAACACTGAAGCTTTCTTT. This gives the protein CASSEAVGNTEAFF. Looking up the rest from reference TRBV5-1 and TRBJ1-1 gives the full variable domain: KAGVTQTPRYLIKTRGQQVTLSCSPISGHRSVSWYQQTPGQGLQFLFEYFSETQRNKGNFPGRFSGRQFSNSRSEMNVSTLELGDSALYLCASSEAVGNTEAFFGQGTRLTVV.

This chain connects TRBV6-5 to TRBJ1-1, with 8 bases that match TRBD1. Germline loops: CDR1 MNHEY, CDR2 SVGAGI. There are 14 residues in the CDR3. V shed 8 bases, J shed 3 bases, and the junction held 8 bases outside the gene matches. Here the CDR3 reads CASDFLDRDTEAFF. The CDR3 region has the DNA TGTGCCAGCGACTTCTTGGACAGGGACACTGAAGCTTTCTTT.

The V and J genes are TRBV28 and TRBJ1-2, with 7 bases that match TRBD1. The CDR3 is 15 amino acids. Germline lookup yields CDR1 MDHEN and CDR2 SYDVKM. The V segment lost 4 bases and the J segment 2 bases; nucleotides outside the gene matches: 7. In DNA, the CDR3 is TGTGCCAGCAGTTCCGGGACAGTATCCAACTATGGCTACACCTTC. It translates to CASSSGTVSNYGYTF.

The chain uses TRBV2 and TRBJ2-7; the match to TRBD1 covers 8 bases. Per the germline V gene, CDR1 is SNHLY and CDR2 is FYNNEI. The V segment lost 3 bases and the J segment 2 bases; nucleotides outside the gene matches: 21. CDR3 length: 20 residues. The CDR3 sequence: CASSDPRQGRKGDGTYEQYF. CDR3 DNA sequence: TGTGCCAGCAGTGACCCCCGACAGGGGAGAAAAGGGGACGGGACCTACGAGCAGTACTTC.

This clone came up once. This chain links TRBV5-1 with TRBJ1-1; the D gene is possibly TRBD1 (6 bases). This CDR3 spans 14 amino acids. Trimming left V 1 base short and J 5 bases short, with 12 bases between. Looked up from germline, CDR1 is SGHRS and CDR2 is YFSETQ. This CDR3 is CASSLTGIGTEAFF. As DNA, the CDR3 is TGCGCCAGCAGCTTGACAGGGATCGGTACTGAAGCTTTCTTT.

The CDR3 loop is CASRGLANEKLFF. CDR3 coding DNA: TGTGCCAGCAGGGGGCTGGCTAATGAAAAACTGTTTTTT. The chain couples TRBV7-2 to TRBJ1-4, with D possibly TRBD1 on 5 matching bases. The V end lost 6 bases, the J end lost 3 bases, and 8 bases lay between the germline ends. The CDR3 sequence is 13 residues long. The germline gives CDR1 SGHTA, CDR2 FQGNSA.

The chain links TRBV30 to TRBJ2-7, with 10 bases matching TRBD1. CDR1 and CDR2 (germline): GTSNPN, SVGIG (reference sequence). V gave up 0 bases and J gave up 3 bases; unmatched junction bases: 11. The CDR3 sequence is 17 residues long. This chain's CDR3 is CAWSVLALRDRGYEQYF. The CDR3 nucleotides read TGTGCCTGGAGTGTATTAGCGCTCCGGGACAGGGGCTACGAGCAGTACTTC.

The J gene is TRBJ2-5, the V gene TRBV6-2 or TRBV6-3, with 9 bases lining up with TRBD1. The CDR3 is 14 amino acids. Germline CDR1 and CDR2: MNHEY and SVGEGT. J gave up 7 bases and V 4 bases, and 7 bases lay outside the gene matches. The CDR3 spells CASSSTGGFTTQYF. The CDR3 DNA reads as TGTGCCAGCAGTTCGACAGGGGGGTTTACGACCCAGTACTTC.

V and J are TRBV11-3 and TRBJ2-1; TRBD2 matches 7 bases. The germline gives CDR1 SGHNT, CDR2 YENEEA. The CDR3 loop spans 16 amino acids. The V and J ends lost 5 bases and 12 bases, in that order; junction bases with no gene match: 19. The CDR3 is CASSPDSSLSGGVQFF. CDR3 coding DNA: TGTGCCAGCAGCCCCGACTCTAGTCTTTCGGGGGGTGTGCAGTTCTTC.

This clone was counted between two and nine times. The CDR3 sequence is CATQPRWDYTGYTF. The CDR3 region has the DNA TGCGCCACCCAGCCGAGGTGGGACTATACTGGCTACACCTTC. V and J are TRBV23-1 and TRBJ1-2; possibly TRBD1 for D (5 bases). TRBV23-1 is classed as an ORF, of uncertain function. CDR3 length: 14 residues. The V gene lost 10 bases and the J gene lost 7 bases, with 22 bases spanning the gap.

The gene calls are TRBV2 and TRBJ2-2; TRBD1 matches at 7 bases. Germline CDR1 SNHLY, CDR2 FYNNEI. V dropped 7 bases and J dropped 1; count of bases not matched to a gene: 6. The CDR3 extends over 15 amino acids. The CDR3 loop reads CASKVGDRNTGELFF. The CDR3 DNA reads as TGTGCCAGCAAAGTGGGGGACAGGAACACCGGGGAGCTGTTTTTT.

The genes are TRBV5-1 and TRBJ2-3, with 7 bases lining up with TRBD2. Germline loops: CDR1 SGHRS, CDR2 YFSETQ. CDR3 size: 13 residues. V lost 7 bases and J lost 2; bases outside the gene matches: 4. CDR3 sequence reads: CASAAGFTDTQYF. In DNA, the CDR3 is TGCGCCAGCGCAGCGGGGTTCACAGATACGCAGTATTTT.

The rearrangement joins TRBV5-6 to TRBJ2-7, with 7 positions matching TRBD1. CDR1 SGHDT and CDR2 YYEEEE come from the germline V gene. The CDR3 is made up of 14 amino acids. The V and J ends lost 0 bases and 5 bases, in that order; junction bases with no gene match: 5. The CDR3 DNA reads TGTGCCAGCAGCTTGGACAGGGGTGGGCACGAGCAGTACTTC. It specifies CASSLDRGGHEQYF. Complete variable domain (other parts from reference TRBV5-6 and TRBJ2-7): DAGVTQSPTHLIKTRGQQVTLRCSPKSGHDTVSWYQQALGQGPQFIFQYYEEEERQRGNFPDRFSGHQFPNYSSELNVNALLLGDSALYLCASSLDRGGHEQYFGPGTRLTVT.

This clone occurred a few times. CDR3 sequence (DNA): TGTGCCAGCAGCCCTCGTCCAGGGGATAGCAATCAGCCCCAGCATTTT. It codes for CASSPRPGDSNQPQHF. The chain has TRBV21-1 and TRBJ1-5; the D call TRBD1 from the table was never checked on the DNA. TRBV21-1 is a pseudogene. The CDR3 totals 16 residues.

The gene calls are TRBV6-2 or TRBV6-3 and TRBJ2-2; D gene ambiguous. Germline loops: CDR1 MNHEY, CDR2 SVGEGT. The CDR3 runs 13 residues. The ends were cut back, 3 bases at V and 6 bases at J, with 8 bases in the middle. The CDR3 bases are TGTGCCAGCAGTTATCCCGGGTCCGGGGAGCTGTTTTTT. This translates into CASSYPGSGELFF.

The CDR3 sequence: CASSPADYGYTF. The CDR3 region has the DNA TGTGCCAGCAGCCCCGCGGACTATGGCTACACCTTC. The V and J genes are TRBV7-9 and TRBJ1-2; D is unclear. This CDR3 region has 12 residues. Per germline, CDR1 SEHNR and CDR2 FQNEAQ (reference sequence). The V end was cut by 5 bases, the J end by 3 bases, with 7 bases between.

The chain is built from TRBV5-4 and TRBJ1-2, with D possibly TRBD1 on 5 matching bases. With 4 bases removed from V and 2 bases from J, the gap between germline ends came to 15 bases. The CDR3 covers 15 residues. Germline V gene lookup returns CDR1 SGHNT and CDR2 YYREEE (reference sequence). As DNA, the CDR3 is TGTGCCAGCAGCCCGGGGGGTGGGTCCAACTATGGCTACACCTTC. Encoded protein: CASSPGGGSNYGYTF.

The chain employs TRBV28 and TRBJ2-7, with D possibly TRBD2 on 6 matching bases. CDR1 and CDR2 from the germline V gene are MDHEN and SYDVKM. Trimming pared 8 bases from V and 3 bases from J, leaving 17 bases between. The length of the CDR3 is 14 residues. The CDR3 loop reads CASVGTLEFYEQYF. In nucleotides, the CDR3 is TGTGCCAGCGTGGGGACTTTAGAGTTCTACGAGCAGTACTTC.

The rearrangement joins TRBV7-2 to TRBJ1-3; the match to TRBD1 covers 8 bases. The germline V gene encodes CDR1 SGHTA and CDR2 FQGNSA. The CDR3 is 16 residues long. The V gene end was trimmed by 1 base and the J gene end by 4 bases; junction bases not matched to a gene: 6. CDR3 nucleotide sequence: TGTGCCAGCAGCTTAGGCCACAGGGGGTCGGGAAACACCATATATTTT. Translated, it gives CASSLGHRGSGNTIYF.

The gene calls are TRBV19 and TRBJ1-6; D gene ambiguous. CDR3 length: 13 residues. CDR1 is LNHDA, CDR2 SQIVND, per germline (reference sequence). Trimming took off 2 bases at V and 5 bases at J, with 4 bases between the two ends. As DNA, the CDR3 is TGTGCCAGTAGTATAACAGATAATTCACCCCTCCACTTT. This codes for CASSITDNSPLHF.

This rearrangement joins TRBV28 to TRBJ1-6; 7 nucleotides line up with TRBD1. There are 15 residues in the CDR3. Germline V lookup: CDR1 MDHEN, CDR2 SYDVKM. After removal of 4 bases from V and 6 bases from J, the junction contained 6 bases not matched to a gene. Here the CDR3 reads CASSSETGFNSPLHF. CDR3 in DNA: TGTGCCAGCAGTTCAGAGACAGGGTTTAATTCACCCCTCCACTTT.

The CDR3 DNA reads as TGTGCCAGTAGTATGGTGTCCAGGGGGTATCAGCCCCAGCATTTT. Amino acids: CASSMVSRGYQPQHF. The chain joins TRBV19 to TRBJ1-5, with 7 bases lining up with TRBD1. V lost 3 bases and J lost 5; bases outside the gene matches: 7. The CDR3 is 15 amino acids. Germline-derived CDR1 and CDR2 are LNHDA and SQIVND (reference sequence). Based on the CDR3 plus reference TRBV19 and TRBJ1-5, the full variable domain is DGGITQSPKYLFRKEGQNVTLSCEQNLNHDAMYWYRQDPGQGLRLIYYSQIVNDFQKGDIAEGYSVSREKKESFPLTVTSAQKNPTAFYLCASSMVSRGYQPQHFGDGTRLSIL.

This clone was found a few times. The CDR3 sequence: CASSLTSGVSYEQYF. The CDR3 nucleotides are TGTGCCAGCAGCTTAACCAGCGGGGTTTCCTACGAGCAGTACTTC. This chain joins TRBV7-3 and TRBJ2-7; 7 bases are shared with TRBD2. V was clipped by 0 bases and J by 1 base; unmatched bases: 3. There are 15 residues in the CDR3. Germline V CDR1 and CDR2: SGHTA, FQGTGA.